Given below is one TCR beta chain in context. This clonotype was counted at least ten times. Its antigen is still unknown. No much larger clone is present one base from it, and per-base qualities are unavailable. Ophthalmopathy patients had moderately to severely active disease, with a Clinical Activity Score of 3 or more, a NOSPECS grade of 4 or more, and a disease duration of less than 3 months. Exclusion was applied to patients with uncontrolled infections, other autoimmune diseases, pregnancy or lactation. Diagnoses were based on clinical symptoms, serum thyroxine and TRAb, thyroid ultrasound and orbital computed tomography. Ficoll-Paque density gradient centrifugation was used to isolate PBMCs from about 9.4 ml of fresh peripheral blood. Trizol reagent was used to extract total RNA, and RNA quality was then checked on an Agilent 2100 Bioanalyzer. V and J lose 0 bases and 4 bases, and a span of 8 bases separates them. CDR1 SGHRS and CDR2 YFSETQ are derived from the germline V gene. Including cysteine and phenylalanine, the CDR3 has 14 amino acids. This entry keeps only the CDR3 DNA: 42 bases, framed from base 1.

Amplification of TCR beta CDR3 regions was carried out from RNA transcripts. A first-round RT-PCR of the TCR CDR3 used the HTBI primer set with the Qiagen OneStep RT-PCR kit. A second multiplex PCR round built the libraries, followed by size selection and purification. Paired-end sequencing of the libraries was performed with 100 bp reads on an Illumina HiSeq2000. In the original analysis: SOAPnuke was used to process the raw data, removing reads that contained adapters or uncalled bases, had a mean Phred below 15, or lacked an exact match to the constant primer or identifier. COPE v1.2.5 was used to merge high-quality paired reads, and clonotypes were defined as unique nucleotide sequences. MiTCR v1.1 was used to align clonotypes to the IMGT TRBV, TRBD and TRBJ reference segments. The analysis included only V-J combinations with a frequency above 0.0001, which together covered more than 98% of the repertoires. The TCS score was defined as the ratio of F50 (clonal expansion) to E x V (chaos), calculated using BLOSUM62-based TCRdist between CDR3 peptides within each V-J. Welch's t-statistics and random forest reduced just over 500 V-J features to about 12, which were used in a naive Bayes classifier (R e1071). TCRdb reran the public reads through fastp at Q25 and MiXCR, keeping productive beta chains. Each entry is one CDR3 protein sequence, shown with its most common DNA and genes. The V and J calls and clone size are TCRdb's, not the authors'. For this sample there are more than 500,000 distinct CDR3 sequences; about 16% appear just once. 25% to 30% of the sample is taken by the ten largest.

The source of the sample is a study of T cells in Graves' hyperthyroidism and ophthalmopathy (dated 2019 in TCRdb). Turning to the overall study: Peripheral blood samples were taken at initial diagnosis, before any treatment was given. TCR Vbeta CDR3 sequencing of 130 to 150 peripheral blood samples (roughly 41 ophthalmopathy, 75 or so hyperthyroidism and about 17 progressor patients) is reported in the paper. To identify distinguishing TCR V-J signatures, a discovery cohort of roughly 100 patients was used, comprising 40 to 45 with Graves' ophthalmopathy and some 60 with stable Graves' hyperthyroidism. Whether ophthalmopathy could be predicted prospectively was tested in an independent validation cohort made up of approximately 19 hyperthyroidism patients plus 17 patients who later progressed to ophthalmopathy. The 80 to 100 discovery patients were randomly divided into training and test sets at a 7:3 ratio. After sampling, hyperthyroidism patients received methimazole starting at 30 mg daily, and ophthalmopathy patients received high-dose intravenous methylprednisolone. In more than 5 Graves' hyperthyroidism patients, the study also compared T-cell repertoires from thyroid tissue with T-cell repertoires from blood.

General study outcomes and caveats: A 13 V-J signature model separated ophthalmopathy from stable hyperthyroidism, with approximately 87% sensitivity and 81% to 83% specificity in cross-validation and 80%/75% in testing. Sample size was not statistically predetermined, and investigators were not blinded to group allocation. During validation, the model predicted progression to ophthalmopathy a median of around six months ahead of onset, with 60% to 71% sensitivity and more than 72% specificity. Most expanded thyroid clonotypes (frequency above 0.001) were also detected in blood, a finding suggesting that blood repertoires may reflect thyroid immune responses.

The sample taken for sequencing was blood. The chain employs TRBV5-1 and TRBJ2-1, with the D gene too uncertain to name. This sequence was found in a woman aged 25 to 45 with Graves' ophthalmopathy. The nucleotides read TGCGCCAGCAGCTTGGCCGAGGTTTACAATGAGCAGTTCTTC. Its coded protein is CASSLAEVYNEQFF.